The present entry profiles one T cell receptor beta chain with its context. The record originates from a study of blood T cell repertoires in COVID-19. Turning to the study itself: PBMCs, B-cell-depleted T cells, or T cells were the source of the cDNA or gDNA that made up the material.

Germline CDR1 is SGHDT and CDR2 is YYEEEE. V was clipped by 0 bases and J by 7 bases, with 19 bases between them. This CDR3 is 16 amino acids long. The method was immunoSEQ multiplex PCR; TCRdb's version includes in-frame clones alone and lacks a portion of them. The sample has some 400,000 clones, around 87% seen once. The material sequenced was peripheral blood. The chain links TRBV5-6 to TRBJ1-2, with D tentatively TRBD1 (6 bases). This receptor was obtained from a woman aged 25 to 39 with COVID-19, enrolled during active disease. For the CDR3, the DNA is TGTGCCAGCAGCTTGGCCCCCTCCGGGGGGCGGAGTGGCTACACCTTC. Its translation: CASSLAPSGGRSGYTF. Full variable domain (remainder filled in from reference TRBV5-6 and TRBJ1-2): DAGVTQSPTHLIKTRGQQVTLRCSPKSGHDTVSWYQQALGQGPQFIFQYYEEEERQRGNFPDRFSGHQFPNYSSELNVNALLLGDSALYLCASSLAPSGGRSGYTFGSGTRLTVV.